Below, 23 T cell receptor beta chains from the same sample are listed, as sequenced in a study of blood T cell repertoires in COVID-19 (dated by TCRdb to the early 2020s). The library relied on the immunoSEQ multiplex PCR assay. In TCRdb, the immuneACCESS table is reduced to in-frame sequences with V and J assigned. These tables do not hold every clone; where another copy was compared, an unresolved V gene accounts for under half, and the others remain unexplained. For this sample the table gives fewer than 300,000 clones, of which about nine tenths were detected only once. The ten biggest clones cover 1.5% of the sample. What was sequenced was peripheral blood. These receptors all come from a woman between 40 and 55 years old who had recovered from COVID-19.

The CDR3 here is CASSLLQYTEAFF. In DNA, the CDR3 is TGTGCCAGCAGCTTGTTACAGTACACTGAAGCTTTCTTT. V gene TRBV7-6 combines with J gene TRBJ1-1, with D hard to call. CDR1 SGHVS and CDR2 FNYEAQ come from the germline V gene. The CDR3 loop spans 13 amino acids. Trimming shortened V by 3 bases and J by 3 bases, and 8 bases separated the two germline ends.

This CDR3 is CASSLAAGVNTEAFF. In nucleotides, the CDR3 is TGTGCCAGCAGCTTAGCTGCAGGGGTGAACACTGAAGCTTTCTTT. The chain links TRBV7-6 to TRBJ1-1, with D perhaps matching TRBD1 (6 bases). Trimming shortened V by 0 bases and J by 0 bases, and 8 bases separated the two germline ends. The CDR3 has 15 amino acids. CDR1 is SGHVS, CDR2 FNYEAQ, per germline.

V is TRBV5-1 and J is TRBJ1-1; D might be TRBD1 (5 bases). CDR1 and CDR2 from the germline V gene are SGHRS and YFSETQ. Trimming pared 3 bases from V and 4 bases from J, leaving 28 bases between. The length of the CDR3 is 19 residues. The CDR3 DNA is TGCGCCAGCAGCTCTGGGACTTCCAAGGGGTTTGTGGATTCCACTGAAGCTTTCTTT. This translates into CASSSGTSKGFVDSTEAFF.

The chain has TRBV5-6 and TRBJ2-7, with D maybe TRBD2 (6 bases). The CDR3 spans 14 residues. Germline CDR1 is SGHDT and CDR2 is YYEEEE. Trimming left V 3 bases short and J 3 bases short, with 13 bases between. CDR3 sequence reads: CASSSGGVVYEQYF. CDR3 coding DNA: TGTGCCAGCAGCTCGGGCGGGGTGGTCTACGAGCAGTACTTC.

The chain recombines TRBV19 with TRBJ2-7; 7 bases line up with TRBD2. The ends lost 3 bases at V and 0 bases at J; junction bases unmatched: 2. The CDR3 spans 14 residues. In germline, CDR1 is LNHDA, CDR2 SQIVND (reference sequence). CDR3 region: CASSMGGSSYEQYF. The CDR3 DNA sequence: TGTGCCAGTAGTATGGGAGGGAGCTCCTACGAGCAGTACTTC.

The chain has TRBV6-5 and TRBJ1-1; D is undetermined. This CDR3 comprises 14 residues. Germline-derived CDR1 and CDR2 are MNHEY and SVGAGI. Trimming stripped 6 bases from V and 4 bases from J, with 15 bases between. The CDR3: CASSPSGYFTEAFF. The DNA for the CDR3 is TGTGCCAGCAGCCCGTCCGGTTATTTCACTGAAGCTTTCTTT.

The V call is TRBV30, the J call TRBJ1-2; 8 nucleotides line up with TRBD1. The CDR3 runs to 13 residues. Per germline, CDR1 GTSNPN and CDR2 SVGIG (reference sequence). V lost 2 bases, J lost 10 bases, and 9 bases stayed unmatched. Here the CDR3 reads CAWSRGQGQFYTF. The CDR3 region has the DNA TGTGCCTGGAGTCGTGGACAGGGCCAATTCTACACCTTC.

V usage is TRBV7-2 and J usage is TRBJ2-1; 7 nucleotides agree with TRBD1. After removal of 3 bases from V and 2 bases from J, the junction contained 1 base not matched to a gene. CDR3 length: 14 residues. CDR1 SGHTA and CDR2 FQGNSA come from the germline V gene. CDR3 nucleotides: TGTGCCAGCAGCTTCGACAGGGCCTACAATGAGCAGTTCTTC. Protein product: CASSFDRAYNEQFF.

The chain combines TRBV27 with TRBJ2-5; perhaps TRBD2 as D (7 bases). Trimming pared 4 bases from V and 4 bases from J, leaving 16 bases between. The germline gives CDR1 MNHEY, CDR2 SMNVEV (reference sequence). The CDR3 runs to 15 residues. The DNA of the CDR3 is TGTGCCAGCAGTTCCTACAGGGAGGGTAGAGAGACCCAGTACTTC. Its protein product is CASSSYREGRETQYF.

The chain couples TRBV3-1 (or the pseudogene TRBV3-2) to TRBJ1-1; D remains ambiguous. CDR1 is LGHDT and CDR2 is YNNKEL in the germline V gene (reference sequence). The CDR3 loop spans 13 amino acids. Trimming took off 0 bases at V and 11 bases at J, with 13 bases between the two ends. CDR3 loop: CASSQEGLVEAFF. DNA of the CDR3: TGTGCCAGCAGCCAAGAGGGTCTGGTGGAGGCTTTCTTT.

The chain uses TRBV5-1 and TRBJ1-1; TRBD1 matches 7 bases. Germline CDR1 and CDR2: SGHRS and YFSETQ. This CDR3 has 14 residues. Trimming removed 0 bases from V and 6 bases from J; junction bases left unmatched: 5. DNA of the CDR3: TGCGCCAGCAGCTTGGACAGGGGAGGTTCTGAAGCTTTCTTT. Amino acids: CASSLDRGGSEAFF.

This clone was seen more than once but under ten times. The chain is built from TRBV6-4 and TRBJ2-2; a weak D match, TRBD2 (5 bases). This CDR3 spans 15 amino acids. CDR1 MRHNA and CDR2 SNTAGT come from the germline V gene. The V end lost 5 bases, the J end lost 1 base, and 11 bases lay between the germline ends. The CDR3 protein is CASSTHGGNTGELFF. As DNA, the CDR3 is TGTGCCAGCAGTACCCATGGAGGGAACACCGGGGAGCTGTTTTTT.

The gene calls are TRBV20-1 and TRBJ2-5; perhaps TRBD2 as D (5 bases). This CDR3 has 13 residues. Trimming cost V 3 bases and J 4 bases, with 12 bases left between them. From germline, CDR1 is DFQATT and CDR2 SNEGSKA (reference sequence). The chain's CDR3 is CSASWVRGETQYF. Written as DNA, the CDR3 is TGCAGTGCTAGTTGGGTTCGGGGAGAGACCCAGTACTTC.

This clone was counted between two and nine times. V and J are TRBV24-1 and TRBJ2-1, with 7 positions matching TRBD2. The junction had 2 bases not matched to a gene; V was cut back by 0 bases and J by 7 bases. This CDR3 comprises 14 residues. Germline CDR1 KGHDR, CDR2 SFDVKD. Here the CDR3 DNA reads TGTGCCACCAGTGATTTGTGGGGGGGGAATGAGCAGTTCTTC. Protein: CATSDLWGGNEQFF.

V is TRBV10-3 and J is TRBJ1-1; 8 nucleotides line up with TRBD1. The CDR3 has 14 amino acids. V gave up 4 bases and J gave up 1 base; unmatched junction bases: 2. Germline CDR1 reads ENHRY; CDR2 reads SYGVKD. The CDR3 DNA reads TGTGCCATCAGTGGGGGACAGGCGAACACTGAAGCTTTCTTT. Its translation: CAISGGQANTEAFF.

The chain couples TRBV27 to TRBJ1-1; 7 bases agree with TRBD1. This CDR3 is 15 amino acids long. The germline V gene has CDR1 MNHEY and CDR2 SMNVEV (reference sequence). V gave up 5 bases and J gave up 2 bases; unmatched junction bases: 8. In DNA form, the CDR3 reads TGTGCCAGCAGTCCCCTGGACAGGACCAACACTGAAGCTTTCTTT. Its translation is CASSPLDRTNTEAFF.

This clone was recorded only once. At one end, the junction sequence differs from germline, possibly due to a read error. The chain is built from TRBV12-3 or TRBV12-4 and TRBJ2-7, with 10 bases fitting TRBD1. This CDR3 is built from 12 residues. CDR3 nucleotides: TGTGCCAGCAGTACGACAGGGGGCTCTGCGGACTTC. This sequence encodes CASSTTGGSADF.

The gene calls are TRBV6-5 and TRBJ2-5; D not certain. The CDR3 consists of 14 residues. CDR1 is MNHEY, CDR2 SVGAGI, per germline. V lost 2 bases to trimming and J lost 1 base, with 8 bases between them. The CDR3 is CASSYLGVQETQYF. The CDR3, as DNA: TGTGCCAGCAGTTACCTAGGCGTCCAAGAGACCCAGTACTTC.

V usage is TRBV5-5 and J usage is TRBJ2-1; perhaps TRBD1 as D (6 bases). CDR1 and CDR2 from the germline V gene are SGHKS and YYEKEE (reference sequence). The CDR3 spans 15 residues. V lost 2 bases to trimming and J lost 0 bases, with 9 bases between them. CDR3 region: CASSFRGFSYNEQFF. The CDR3 DNA follows: TGTGCCAGCAGCTTTAGGGGGTTCTCCTACAATGAGCAGTTCTTC.

The chain is built from TRBV27 and TRBJ1-2; the match to TRBD1 covers 9 bases. CDR1 and CDR2 (germline): MNHEY, SMNVEV (reference sequence). The CDR3 sequence is 13 residues long. The ends lost 6 bases at V and 5 bases at J; junction bases unmatched: 4. The CDR3: CASRGTGRYGYTF. As DNA, the CDR3 is TGTGCCAGCAGGGGGACAGGGCGTTATGGCTACACCTTC.

This chain links TRBV9 with TRBJ1-4, with 7 bases that match TRBD1. The CDR3 loop spans 16 amino acids. From germline, CDR1 is SGDLS and CDR2 YYNGEE. Trimming took 3 bases from V and 0 from J; bases not matched to a gene: 5. CDR3 protein: CASSAGTAPTNEKLFF. Here the CDR3 DNA reads TGTGCCAGCAGCGCCGGGACAGCTCCAACTAATGAAAAACTGTTTTTT.

V is TRBV5-1 and J is TRBJ1-6, with TRBD1 identical over 7 bases. The CDR3 runs 17 residues. Trimming at V came to 3 bases and at J to 0 bases, leaving 6 bases not matched to a gene. CDR1 and CDR2 (germline): SGHRS, YFSETQ. The CDR3 region is CASSSRGQSSYNSPLHF. In nucleotides, the CDR3 is TGCGCCAGCAGCTCCCGGGGACAGAGCTCCTATAATTCACCCCTCCACTTT.

This clone has ten or more counts. The chain couples TRBV29-1 to TRBJ2-1, with 10 bases aligning to TRBD2. The V and J ends lost 6 bases and 7 bases, in that order; junction bases with no gene match: 12. CDR3 length: 15 amino acids. The germline V gene has CDR1 SQVTM and CDR2 ANQGSEA. CDR3 nucleotide sequence: TGCAGCGTCACCCTACCGGGACTAGCGTCGAATGAGCAGTTCTTC. This sequence encodes CSVTLPGLASNEQFF.